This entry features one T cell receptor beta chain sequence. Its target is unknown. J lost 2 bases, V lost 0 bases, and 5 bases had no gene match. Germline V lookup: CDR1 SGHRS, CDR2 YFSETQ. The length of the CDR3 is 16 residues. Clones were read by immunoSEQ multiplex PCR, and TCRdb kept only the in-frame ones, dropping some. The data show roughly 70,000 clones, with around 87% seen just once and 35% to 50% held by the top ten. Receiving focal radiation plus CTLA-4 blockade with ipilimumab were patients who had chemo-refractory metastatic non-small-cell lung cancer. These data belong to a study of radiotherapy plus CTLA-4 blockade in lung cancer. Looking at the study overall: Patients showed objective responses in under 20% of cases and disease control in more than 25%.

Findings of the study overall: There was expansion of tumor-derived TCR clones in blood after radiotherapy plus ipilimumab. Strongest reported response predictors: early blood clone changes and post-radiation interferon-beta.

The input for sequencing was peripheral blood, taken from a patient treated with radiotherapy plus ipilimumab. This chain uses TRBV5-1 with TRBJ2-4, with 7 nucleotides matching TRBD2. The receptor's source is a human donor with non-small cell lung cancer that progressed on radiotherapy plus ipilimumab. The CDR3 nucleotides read TGCGCCAGCAGCTTGGAAGGCGGGAGCTCCAAAAACATTCAGTACTTC. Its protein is CASSLEGGSSKNIQYF. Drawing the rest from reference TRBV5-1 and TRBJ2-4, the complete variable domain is KAGVTQTPRYLIKTRGQQVTLSCSPISGHRSVSWYQQTPGQGLQFLFEYFSETQRNKGNFPGRFSGRQFSNSRSEMNVSTLELGDSALYLCASSLEGGSSKNIQYFGAGTRLSVL.